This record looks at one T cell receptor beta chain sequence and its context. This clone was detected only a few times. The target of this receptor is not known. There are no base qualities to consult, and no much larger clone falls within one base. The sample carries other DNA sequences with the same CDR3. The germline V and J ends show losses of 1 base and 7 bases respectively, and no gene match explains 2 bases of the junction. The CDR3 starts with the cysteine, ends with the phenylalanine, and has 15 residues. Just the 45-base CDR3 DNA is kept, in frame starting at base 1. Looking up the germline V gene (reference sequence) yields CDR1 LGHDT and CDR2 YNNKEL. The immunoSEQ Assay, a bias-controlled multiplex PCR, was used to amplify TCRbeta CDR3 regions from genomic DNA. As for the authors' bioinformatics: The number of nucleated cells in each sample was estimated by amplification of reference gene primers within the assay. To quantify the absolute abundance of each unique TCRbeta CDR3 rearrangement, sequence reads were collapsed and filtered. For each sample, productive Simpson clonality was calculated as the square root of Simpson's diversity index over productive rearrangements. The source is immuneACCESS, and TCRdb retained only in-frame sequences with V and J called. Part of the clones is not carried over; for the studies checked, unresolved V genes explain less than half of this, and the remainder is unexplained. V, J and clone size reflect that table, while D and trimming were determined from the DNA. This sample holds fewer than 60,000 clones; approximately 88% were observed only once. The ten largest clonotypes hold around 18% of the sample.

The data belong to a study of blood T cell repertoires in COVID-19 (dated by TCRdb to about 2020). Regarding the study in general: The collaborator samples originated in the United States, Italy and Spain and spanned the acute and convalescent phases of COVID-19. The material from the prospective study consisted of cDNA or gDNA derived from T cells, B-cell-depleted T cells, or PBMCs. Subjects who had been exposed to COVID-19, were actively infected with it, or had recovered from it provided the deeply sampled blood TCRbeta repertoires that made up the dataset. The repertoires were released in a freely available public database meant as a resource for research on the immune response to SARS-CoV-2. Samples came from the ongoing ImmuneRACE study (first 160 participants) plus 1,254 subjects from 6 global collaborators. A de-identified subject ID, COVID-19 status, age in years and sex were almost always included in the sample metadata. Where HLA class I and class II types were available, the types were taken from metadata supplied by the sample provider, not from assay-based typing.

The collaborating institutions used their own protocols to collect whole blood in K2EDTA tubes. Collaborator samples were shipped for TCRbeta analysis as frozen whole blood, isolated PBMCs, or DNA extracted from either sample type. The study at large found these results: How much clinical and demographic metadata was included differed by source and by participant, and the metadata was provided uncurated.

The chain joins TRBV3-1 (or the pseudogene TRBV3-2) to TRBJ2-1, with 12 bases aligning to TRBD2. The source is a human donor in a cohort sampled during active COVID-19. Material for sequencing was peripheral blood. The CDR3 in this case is CASSQASGGANEQFF. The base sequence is TGTGCCAGCAGCCAAGCTAGCGGGGGGGCTAATGAGCAGTTCTTC.